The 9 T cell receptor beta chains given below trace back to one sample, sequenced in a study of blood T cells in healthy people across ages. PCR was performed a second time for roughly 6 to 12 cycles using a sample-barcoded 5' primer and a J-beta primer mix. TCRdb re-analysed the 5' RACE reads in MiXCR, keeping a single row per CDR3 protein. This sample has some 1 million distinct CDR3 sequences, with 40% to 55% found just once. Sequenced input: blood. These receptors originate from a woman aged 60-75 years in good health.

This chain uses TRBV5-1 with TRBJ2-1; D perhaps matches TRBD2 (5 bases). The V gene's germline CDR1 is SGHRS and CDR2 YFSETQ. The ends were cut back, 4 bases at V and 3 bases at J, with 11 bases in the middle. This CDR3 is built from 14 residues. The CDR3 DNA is TGCGCCAGCAGCGCGCGGAGGAACTACAATGAGCAGTTCTTC. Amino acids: CASSARRNYNEQFF.

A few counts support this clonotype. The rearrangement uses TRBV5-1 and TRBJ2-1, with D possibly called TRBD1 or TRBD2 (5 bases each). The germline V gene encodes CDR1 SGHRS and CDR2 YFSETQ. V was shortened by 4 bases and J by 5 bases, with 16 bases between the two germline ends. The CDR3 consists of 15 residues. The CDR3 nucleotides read TGCGCCAGCAGCCCGGGGCCTCAGCTAAACAATGAGCAGTTCTTC. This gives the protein CASSPGPQLNNEQFF.

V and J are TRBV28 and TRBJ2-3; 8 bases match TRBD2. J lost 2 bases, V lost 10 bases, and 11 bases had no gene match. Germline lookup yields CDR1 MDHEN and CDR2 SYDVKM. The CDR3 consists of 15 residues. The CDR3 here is CAIRGGGTHTDTQYF. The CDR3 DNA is TGTGCCATCCGGGGGGGCGGGACGCACACAGATACGCAGTATTTT.

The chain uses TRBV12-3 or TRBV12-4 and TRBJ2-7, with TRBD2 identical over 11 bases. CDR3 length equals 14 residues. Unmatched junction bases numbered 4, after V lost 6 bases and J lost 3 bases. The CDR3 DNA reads TGTGCCAGCAGCAGACTAGCGGGAATCTACGAGCAGTACTTC. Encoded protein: CASSRLAGIYEQYF.

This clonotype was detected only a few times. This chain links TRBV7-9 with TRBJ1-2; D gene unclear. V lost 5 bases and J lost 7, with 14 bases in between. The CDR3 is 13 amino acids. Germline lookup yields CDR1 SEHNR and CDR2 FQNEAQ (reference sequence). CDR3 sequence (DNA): TGTGCCAGCAGCCAAAGCTCCCTGGGTGGCTACACCTTC. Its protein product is CASSQSSLGGYTF. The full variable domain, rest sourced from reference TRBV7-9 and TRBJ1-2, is DTGVSQNPRHKITKRGQNVTFRCDPISEHNRLYWYRQTLGQGPEFLTYFQNEAQLEKSRLLSDRFSAERPKGSFSTLEIQRTEQGDSAMYLCASSQSSLGGYTFGSGTRLTVV.

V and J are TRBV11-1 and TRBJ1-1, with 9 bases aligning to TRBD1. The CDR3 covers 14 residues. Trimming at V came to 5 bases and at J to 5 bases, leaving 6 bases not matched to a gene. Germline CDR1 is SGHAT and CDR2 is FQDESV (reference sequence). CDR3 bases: TGTGCCAGCAGCGAGGACAGGGGTTTGACTGAAGCTTTCTTT. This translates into CASSEDRGLTEAFF.

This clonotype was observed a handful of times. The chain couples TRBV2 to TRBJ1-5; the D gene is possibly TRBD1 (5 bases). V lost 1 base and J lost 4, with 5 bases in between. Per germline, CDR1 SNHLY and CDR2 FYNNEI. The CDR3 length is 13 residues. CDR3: CASSEEGNQPQHF. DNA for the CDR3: TGTGCCAGCAGTGAAGAGGGGAATCAGCCCCAGCATTTT.

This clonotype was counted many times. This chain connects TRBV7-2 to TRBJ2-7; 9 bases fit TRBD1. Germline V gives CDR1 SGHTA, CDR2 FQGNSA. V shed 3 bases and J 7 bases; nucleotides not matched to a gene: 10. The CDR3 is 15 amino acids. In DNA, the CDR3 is TGTGCCAGCAGCTTCCTCACGGGACAGGGTCGGGAGCAGTACTTC. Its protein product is CASSFLTGQGREQYF.

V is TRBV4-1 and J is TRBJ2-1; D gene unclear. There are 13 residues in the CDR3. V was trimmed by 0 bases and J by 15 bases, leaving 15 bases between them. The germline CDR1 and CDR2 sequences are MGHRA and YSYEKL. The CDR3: CASSQDPGRSLFF. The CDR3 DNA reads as TGCGCCAGCAGCCAAGATCCGGGCCGAAGCCTGTTCTTC.